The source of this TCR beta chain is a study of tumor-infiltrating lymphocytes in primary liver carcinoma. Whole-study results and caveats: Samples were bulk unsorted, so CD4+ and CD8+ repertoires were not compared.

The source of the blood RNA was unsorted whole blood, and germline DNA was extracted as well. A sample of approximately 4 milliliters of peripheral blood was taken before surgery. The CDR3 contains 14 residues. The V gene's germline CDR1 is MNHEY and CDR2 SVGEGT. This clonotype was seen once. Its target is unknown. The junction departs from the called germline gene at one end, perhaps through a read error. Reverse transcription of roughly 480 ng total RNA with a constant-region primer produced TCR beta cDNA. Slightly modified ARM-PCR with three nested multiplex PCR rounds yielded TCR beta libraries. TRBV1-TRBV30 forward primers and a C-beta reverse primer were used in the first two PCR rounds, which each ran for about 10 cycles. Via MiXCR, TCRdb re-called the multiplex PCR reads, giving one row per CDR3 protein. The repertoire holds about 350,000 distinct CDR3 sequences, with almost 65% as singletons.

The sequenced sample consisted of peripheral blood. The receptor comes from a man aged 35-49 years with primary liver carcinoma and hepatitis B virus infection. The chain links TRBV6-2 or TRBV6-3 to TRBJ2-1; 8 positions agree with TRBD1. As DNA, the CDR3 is TGTGCCGGCAGTTTCCGGACAGGGTACAATGAGCAGTTCTTC. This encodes CAGSFRTGYNEQFF.